The T cell receptor beta chain under discussion was sequenced for a study of T cells in Graves' hyperthyroidism and ophthalmopathy. Study-wide points: The majority of expanded thyroid clonotypes above 0.001 also appeared in blood. The authors' 13 V-J model separated ophthalmopathy from stable hyperthyroidism.

This clonotype was seen repeatedly, ten times or more. Antigen unknown. Amplification of TCR beta CDR3 regions used RNA as the template. A set of HTBI primers served as the primers for a first-round RT-PCR of the TCR CDR3. TCRdb reprocessed the multiplex PCR reads with MiXCR, giving one entry per CDR3 protein. The sample includes about 530,000 distinct CDR3 sequences, about 15% of them seen just once. Disease lasting under 3 months, a NOSPECS grade of at least 4, and a Clinical Activity Score of at least 3 were features of the ophthalmopathy patients. The sequencing sample was made of blood. This receptor was identified in a woman aged 18 to 35 with Graves' ophthalmopathy.

The CDR3 here is CASSQPPPPEQFF. The CDR3 DNA reads TGTGCCAGCAGCCAACCCCCCCCACCTGAGCAGTTCTTC. V usage is TRBV11-2 and J usage is TRBJ2-1; D not certain. This CDR3 spans 13 amino acids. From germline, CDR1 is SGHAT and CDR2 FQNNGV. The V gene lost 5 bases and the J gene lost 9 bases, with 14 bases spanning the gap. Combining the CDR3 with reference TRBV11-2 and TRBJ2-1 gives the whole variable domain EAGVAQSPRYKIIEKRQSVAFWCNPISGHATLYWYQQILGQGPKLLIQFQNNGVVDDSQLPKDRFSAERLKGVDSTLKIQPAKLEDSAVYLCASSQPPPPEQFFGPGTRLTVL.